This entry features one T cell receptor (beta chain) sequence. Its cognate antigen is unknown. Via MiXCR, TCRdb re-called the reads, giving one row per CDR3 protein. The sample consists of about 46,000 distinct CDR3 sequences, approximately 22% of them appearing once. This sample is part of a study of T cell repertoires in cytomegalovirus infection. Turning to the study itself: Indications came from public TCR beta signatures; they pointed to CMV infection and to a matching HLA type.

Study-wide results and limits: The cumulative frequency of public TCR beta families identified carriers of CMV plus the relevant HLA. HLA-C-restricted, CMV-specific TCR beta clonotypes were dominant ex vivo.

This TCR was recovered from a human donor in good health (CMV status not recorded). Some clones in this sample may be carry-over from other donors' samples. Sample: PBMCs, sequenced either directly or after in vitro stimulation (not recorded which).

Here the CDR3 DNA reads TGTGCCAGCAGACCGCAGATTGGAAACACCATATATTTT. Translating it yields CASRPQIGNTIYF. The chain carries TRBV28 and TRBJ1-3; D gene uncertain. Trimming pared 6 bases from V and 3 bases from J, leaving 9 bases between. This CDR3 has 13 amino acids. The germline CDR1 and CDR2 sequences are MDHEN and SYDVKM. Looking up the rest from reference TRBV28 and TRBJ1-3 gives the full variable domain: DVKVTQSSRYLVKRTGEKVFLECVQDMDHENMFWYRQDPGLGLRLIYFSYDVKMKEKGDIPEGYSVSREKKERFSLILESASTNQTSMYLCASRPQIGNTIYFGEGSWLTVV.